This is a list of T cell receptor beta chains from one sample in a study of OX40 agonist ivuxolimab in advanced cancers. Sequencing was performed with immunoSEQ multiplex PCR; in TCRdb, only in-frame clones are kept and a portion is missing. The sample records roughly 67,000 clones, roughly four fifths being singletons. The sequencing here drew on CD4+ or CD8+ T cells sorted from blood, taken in a trial of the OX40 agonist ivuxolimab. These receptors were taken from an adult with an advanced solid tumor such as melanoma, head and neck, liver or kidney cancer. CDR3s include the opening cysteine and the closing phenylalanine or tryptophan. Fields, in order: V gene, clone size, J gene, D gene, CDR3 length, CDR3 protein, CDR3 DNA. A D gene is named only where the DNA matches it firmly. Clone sizes are given selectively: once, few, many, or a class where the clone is expanded.

V: TRBV7-6; size: .; J: TRBJ2-1; D: .; length: 15; CDR3: CASSLVVMQRGEQFF; DNA: TGTGCCAGCAGCTTAGTTGTAATGCAACGGGGTGAGCAGTTCTTC
V: TRBV27; size: .; J: TRBJ2-3; D: TRBD2; length: 16; CDR3: CASSVGTSGFTDTQYF; DNA: TGTGCCAGCAGTGTGGGGACTAGCGGATTCACAGATACGCAGTATTTT
V: TRBV4-2; size: .; J: TRBJ2-3; D: .; length: 17; CDR3: CASSQDIAAGGTDTQYF; DNA: TGTGCCAGCAGCCAAGATATAGCGGCTGGGGGCACAGATACGCAGTATTTT
V: TRBV5-1; size: .; J: TRBJ2-2; D: .; length: 14; CDR3: CASNGQTNTGELFF; DNA: TGCGCCAGCAACGGACAGACGAACACCGGGGAGCTGTTTTTT
V: TRBV7-7; size: .; J: TRBJ2-1; D: .; length: 14; CDR3: CASSLGGVGNEQFF; DNA: TGTGCCAGCAGCCTTGGCGGGGTGGGAAATGAGCAGTTCTTC
V: TRBV7-2; size: .; J: TRBJ2-5; D: TRBD2; length: 16; CDR3: CASSFLSGGAGETQYF; DNA: TGTGCCAGCAGCTTTCTTAGCGGGGGGGCCGGTGAGACCCAGTACTTC
V: TRBV4-3; size: once; J: TRBJ2-7; D: TRBD2; length: 14; CDR3: CASSQDRTSGIRYF; DNA: TGCGCCAGCAGCCAAGATCGGACTAGCGGGATTCGGTACTTC
V: TRBV5-1; size: .; J: TRBJ2-1; D: .; length: 15; CDR3: CASSLGGPTYNEQFF; DNA: TGCGCCAGCAGCTTGGGAGGTCCCACCTACAATGAGCAGTTCTTC
V: TRBV6-1; size: .; J: TRBJ2-5; D: TRBD2; length: 15; CDR3: CASSAAGGLRETQYF; DNA: TGTGCCAGCAGTGCGGCGGGGGGGCTGAGAGAGACCCAGTACTTC
V: TRBV7-8; size: once; J: TRBJ2-5; D: .; length: 13; CDR3: CASSLDVVETQYF; DNA: TGTGCCAGCAGCTTAGACGTTGTCGAGACCCAGTACTTC